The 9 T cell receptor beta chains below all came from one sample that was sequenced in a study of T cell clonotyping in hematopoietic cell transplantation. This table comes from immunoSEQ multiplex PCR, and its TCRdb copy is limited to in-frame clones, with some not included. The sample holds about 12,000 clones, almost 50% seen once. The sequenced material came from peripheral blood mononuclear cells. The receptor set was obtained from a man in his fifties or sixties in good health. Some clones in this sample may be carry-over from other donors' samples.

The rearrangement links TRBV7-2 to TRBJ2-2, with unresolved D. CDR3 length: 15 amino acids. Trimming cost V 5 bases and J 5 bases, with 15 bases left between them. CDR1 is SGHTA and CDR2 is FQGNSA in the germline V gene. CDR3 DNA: TGTGCCAGCAGCCAACGAGGAATACTGACCGGGGAGCTGTTTTTT. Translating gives CASSQRGILTGELFF.

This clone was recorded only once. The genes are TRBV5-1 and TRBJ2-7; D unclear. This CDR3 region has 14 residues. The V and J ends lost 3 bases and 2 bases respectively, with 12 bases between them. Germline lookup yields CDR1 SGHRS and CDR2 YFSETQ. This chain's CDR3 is CASSSPETTYEQYF. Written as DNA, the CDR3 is TGCGCCAGCAGCTCCCCCGAGACAACCTACGAGCAGTACTTC.

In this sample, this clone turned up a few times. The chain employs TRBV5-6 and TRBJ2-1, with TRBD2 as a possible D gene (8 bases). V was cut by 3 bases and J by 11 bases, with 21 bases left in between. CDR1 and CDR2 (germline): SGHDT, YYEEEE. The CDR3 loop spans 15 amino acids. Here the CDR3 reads CASSSPGLGGDKQFF. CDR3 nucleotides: TGTGCCAGCAGCTCTCCGGGACTAGGGGGCGATAAGCAGTTCTTC.

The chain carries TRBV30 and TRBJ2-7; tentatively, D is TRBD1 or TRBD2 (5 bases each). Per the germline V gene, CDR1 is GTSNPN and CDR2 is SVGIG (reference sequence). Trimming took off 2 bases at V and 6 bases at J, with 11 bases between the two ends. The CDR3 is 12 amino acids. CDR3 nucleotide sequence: TGTGCCTGGAGTCTCTGGGACGTCGAGCAGTACTTC. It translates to CAWSLWDVEQYF.

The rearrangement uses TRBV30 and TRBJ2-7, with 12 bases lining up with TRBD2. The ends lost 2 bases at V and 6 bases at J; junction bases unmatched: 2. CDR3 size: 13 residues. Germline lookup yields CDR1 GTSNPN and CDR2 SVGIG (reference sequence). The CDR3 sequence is CAWSRLAGAEQYF. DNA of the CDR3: TGTGCCTGGAGTAGACTAGCGGGAGCCGAGCAGTACTTC.

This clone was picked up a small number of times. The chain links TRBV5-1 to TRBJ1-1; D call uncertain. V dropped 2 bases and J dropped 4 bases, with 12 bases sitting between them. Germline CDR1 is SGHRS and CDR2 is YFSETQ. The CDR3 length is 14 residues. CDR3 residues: CASSLREESTEAFF. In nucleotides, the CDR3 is TGCGCCAGCAGCTTAAGGGAGGAGAGCACTGAAGCTTTCTTT.

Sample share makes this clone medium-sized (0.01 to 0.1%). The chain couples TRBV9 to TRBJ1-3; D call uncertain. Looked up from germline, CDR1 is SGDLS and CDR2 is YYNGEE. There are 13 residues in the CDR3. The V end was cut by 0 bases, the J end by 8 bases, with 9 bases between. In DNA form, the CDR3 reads TGTGCCAGCAGCGTAGAGGGCCGAGACACCATATATTTT. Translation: CASSVEGRDTIYF. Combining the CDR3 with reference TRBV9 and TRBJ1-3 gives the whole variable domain DSGVTQTPKHLITATGQRVTLRCSPRSGDLSVYWYQQSLDQGLQFLIQYYNGEERAKGNILERFSAQQFPDLHSELNLSSLELGDSALYFCASSVEGRDTIYFGEGSWLTVV.

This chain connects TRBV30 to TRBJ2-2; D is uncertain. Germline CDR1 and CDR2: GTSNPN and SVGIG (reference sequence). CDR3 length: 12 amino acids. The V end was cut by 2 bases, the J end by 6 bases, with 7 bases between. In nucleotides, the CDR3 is TGTGCCTGGAGTAACAAAGCCGGGGAGCTGTTTTTT. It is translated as CAWSNKAGELFF.

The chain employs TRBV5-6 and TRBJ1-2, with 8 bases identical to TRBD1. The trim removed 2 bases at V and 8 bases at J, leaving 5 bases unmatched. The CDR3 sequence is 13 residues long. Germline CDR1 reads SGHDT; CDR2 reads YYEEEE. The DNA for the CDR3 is TGTGCCAGCAGCTTCAGGGGGCATAGAGGCTACACCTTC. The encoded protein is CASSFRGHRGYTF.